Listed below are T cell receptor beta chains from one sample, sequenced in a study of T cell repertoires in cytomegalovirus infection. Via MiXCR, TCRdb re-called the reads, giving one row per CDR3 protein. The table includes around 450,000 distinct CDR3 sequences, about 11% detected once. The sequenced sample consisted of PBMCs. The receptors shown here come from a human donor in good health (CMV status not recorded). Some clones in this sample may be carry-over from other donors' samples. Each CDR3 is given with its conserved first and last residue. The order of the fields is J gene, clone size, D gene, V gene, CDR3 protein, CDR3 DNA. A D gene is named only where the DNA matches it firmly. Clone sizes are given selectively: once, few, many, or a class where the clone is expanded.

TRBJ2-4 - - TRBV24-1 CATSDEGNIQYF TGTGCCACCAGTGATGAGGGAAACATTCAGTACTTC
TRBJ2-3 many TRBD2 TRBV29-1 CSGLAGGWADTQYF TGCAGCGGCCTGGCGGGGGGCTGGGCAGATACGCAGTATTTT
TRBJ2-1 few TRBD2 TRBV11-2 CASSLALAGVEQFF TGTGCCAGCAGCTTAGCCCTAGCGGGAGTAGAGCAGTTCTTC
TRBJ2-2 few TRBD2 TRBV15 CATSRKTSGSTGELFF TGTGCCACCAGCAGGAAGACTAGCGGGAGCACCGGGGAGCTGTTTTTT
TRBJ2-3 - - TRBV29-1 CSVEKADTQYF TGCAGCGTTGAAAAGGCAGATACGCAGTATTTT
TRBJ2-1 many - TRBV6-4 CASGSDRGSSSNEQFF TGTGCCAGCGGCTCGGACCGGGGCTCGTCGAGTAATGAGCAGTTCTTC
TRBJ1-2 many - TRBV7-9 CASSPVSTNYGYTF TGTGCCAGCAGCCCGGTCAGTACTAACTATGGCTACACCTTC
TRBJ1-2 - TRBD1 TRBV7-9 CASSPTGDLSLGYTF TGTGCCAGCAGCCCGACAGGGGATCTCAGTCTTGGCTACACCTTC
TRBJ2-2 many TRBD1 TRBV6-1 CASSEVPGGLDTGELFF TGTGCCAGCAGTGAAGTCCCAGGGGGCTTGGACACCGGGGAGCTGTTTTTT
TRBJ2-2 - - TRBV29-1 CSVASFGDRSTGGLFF TGCAGCGTTGCAAGTTTCGGGGACCGATCGACCGGAGGGTTGTTTTTT
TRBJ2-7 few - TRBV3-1 CASSQEGRGLRPYEQYF TGTGCCAGCAGCCAAGAAGGGAGAGGCCTTAGGCCTTACGAGCAGTACTTC
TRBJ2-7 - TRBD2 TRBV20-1 CSARGSSGTSSYEQYF TGCAGTGCTAGAGGGAGTAGCGGGACGAGCTCCTACGAGCAGTACTTC
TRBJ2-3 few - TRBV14 CASRGTEGTDTQYF TGTGCCAGCCGGGGGACAGAGGGCACAGATACGCAGTATTTT
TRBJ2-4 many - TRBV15 CATSREVDQGPTIQYF TGTGCCACCAGCAGAGAGGTGGACCAGGGCCCAACCATTCAGTACTTC
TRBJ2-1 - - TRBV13 CASSQGRRGYNEQFF TGTGCCAGCAGCCAAGGACGGAGAGGGTACAATGAGCAGTTCTTC
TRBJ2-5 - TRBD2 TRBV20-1 CSAGGRGAGETQYF TGCAGTGCTGGGGGGCGGGGGGCCGGGGAGACCCAGTACTTC
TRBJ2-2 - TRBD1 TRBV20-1 CSAREGQTGTGELFF TGCAGTGCTAGAGAGGGACAGACTGGCACCGGGGAGCTGTTTTTT
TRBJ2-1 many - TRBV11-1 CASSLALQGNEQFF TGTGCCAGCAGCTTAGCGTTACAGGGCAATGAGCAGTTCTTC
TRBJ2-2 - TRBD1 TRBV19 CASSSGTGKNTGELFF TGTGCCAGTAGTTCCGGGACAGGGAAAAACACCGGGGAGCTGTTTTTT
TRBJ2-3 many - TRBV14 CASLPIPSTDTQYF TGTGCCAGCCTACCTATCCCAAGCACAGATACGCAGTATTTT
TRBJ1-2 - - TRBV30 CAWSEGLYGYTF TGTGCCTGGAGTGAAGGCCTCTATGGCTACACCTTC
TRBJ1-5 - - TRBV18 CASSLDRTNQPQHF TGTGCCAGCTCACTTGACAGGACCAATCAGCCCCAGCATTTT
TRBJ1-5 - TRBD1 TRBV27 CASSLGTGANNQPQHF TGTGCCAGCAGTTTAGGGACAGGGGCGAACAATCAGCCCCAGCATTTT
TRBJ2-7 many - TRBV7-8 CASSLFVGSDPPYEQYF TGTGCCAGCAGCTTATTCGTCGGGAGTGACCCCCCCTACGAGCAGTACTTC
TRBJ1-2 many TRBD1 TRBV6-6 CASSSDRGLGYTF TGTGCCAGCAGTTCAGACAGGGGGCTTGGCTACACCTTC
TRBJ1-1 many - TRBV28 CASSTGVRSEAFF TGTGCCAGCAGTACGGGGGTTAGATCTGAAGCTTTCTTT
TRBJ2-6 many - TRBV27 CASSSGSTLTGANVLTF TGTGCCAGCAGTTCCGGGTCAACTCTTACTGGGGCCAACGTCCTGACTTTC
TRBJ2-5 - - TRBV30 CAWSAGQRMYF TGTGCCTGGAGTGCCGGACAGCGGATGTACTTC
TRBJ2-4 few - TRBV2 CASSGGLNLAKNIQYF TGTGCCAGCAGTGGGGGTCTCAACCTAGCCAAAAACATTCAGTACTTC
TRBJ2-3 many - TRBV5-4 CASSLDLGSTSTDTQYF TGTGCCAGCAGCCTAGACCTGGGGTCTACTAGCACAGATACGCAGTATTTT
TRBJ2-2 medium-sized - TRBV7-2 CASIQGRYGGNTGELFF TGTGCCAGCATCCAAGGACGATACGGGGGGAACACCGGGGAGCTGTTTTTT
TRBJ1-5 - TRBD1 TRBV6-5 CASSPLGQGDNQPQHF TGTGCCAGCAGCCCACTCGGACAGGGTGACAATCAGCCCCAGCATTTT
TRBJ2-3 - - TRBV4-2 CASSQGGGGDTQYF TGTGCCAGCAGCCAAGGTGGAGGGGGAGATACGCAGTATTTT